These T cell receptor beta chains were read from a single sample in a study of CD8 T cells in Susac syndrome. TCRdb analysed the immunoSEQ multiplex PCR reads with MiXCR anew, one entry per CDR3 protein. The sample holds about 180,000 distinct CDR3 sequences, around 94% seen once. Sample: CD4+ T cells from PBMCs. These TCRs come from a human donor with Susac syndrome. Each CDR3 is given with its conserved first and last residue.

15,TRBV14,TRBJ1-2,CASSQDFPVNYGYTF
15,TRBV19,TRBJ1-1,CASTDTGVLNTEAFF
13,TRBV30,TRBJ1-1,CAWSTGGNTEAFF
15,TRBV7-9,TRBJ2-5,CASSLGQAKRETQYF
13,TRBV7-9,TRBJ1-2,CASSLGESGRYTF
13,TRBV5-1,TRBJ1-2,CASSLKGERGYTF
15,TRBV18,TRBJ2-7,CASSPGSGRTYEQYF
14,TRBV18,TRBJ2-5,CASSRGLPQETQYF
15,TRBV4-2,TRBJ2-1,CASSQSGSSYNEQFF
11,TRBV6-1,TRBJ1-2,CASSEVSSYTF
16,TRBV20-1,TRBJ2-3,CSARDLGRGSTDTQYF
16,TRBV7-9,TRBJ2-2,CASSLHRGPNTGELFF
15,TRBV29-1,TRBJ2-5,CSVNGLAGKRRTQYF
16,TRBV20-1,TRBJ1-5,CSARANRGDSNQPQHF
16,TRBV27,TRBJ2-7,CASSRGAGGIIYEQYF
16,TRBV4-3,TRBJ1-2,CASSQDGAGEFRGYTF
13,TRBV19,TRBJ1-5,CASSIQGGQPQHF
13,TRBV9,TRBJ2-1,CASSLSNLGEQFF
14,TRBV9,TRBJ1-1,CASSVGGAVTEAFF
12,TRBV20-1,TRBJ2-1,CSARAGMNEQFF
13,TRBV6-1,TRBJ2-7,CASSSGTGYEQYF
15,TRBV18,TRBJ1-1,CASSPRTGMNTEAFF
13,TRBV30,TRBJ1-1,CAWSDGEVFEAFF
16,TRBV29-1,TRBJ2-1,CSVEFIGTGIYNEQFF
13,TRBV2,TRBJ1-5,CASSEGGSQPQHF
16,TRBV7-9,TRBJ2-1,CASSPRLAGRYNEQFF
13,TRBV7-9,TRBJ1-1,CASKTTDRNEAFF
12,TRBV5-1,TRBJ2-7,CASSLGLEEQYF
17,TRBV9,TRBJ1-3,CASSVSFGGFSGNTIYF
15,TRBV5-1,TRBJ1-1,CASSREGRGNTEAFF
15,TRBV5-4,TRBJ2-1,CASSSGTGTYNEQFF
14,TRBV12-3/TRBV12-4,TRBJ1-1,CASSLMRENTEAFF
14,TRBV5-1,TRBJ2-1,CASSLTRRHNEQFF
12,TRBV20-1,TRBJ2-1,CSASLTSGEQFF
15,TRBV28,TRBJ2-7,CASSPGSGPSYEQYF
20,TRBV5-1,TRBJ2-1,CASSLGRTSGSLSSYNEQFF
15,TRBV4-1,TRBJ1-4,CASSQNRGRQEKLFF
16,TRBV4-2,TRBJ2-7,CASSQAGQGERYEQYF
14,TRBV6-2/TRBV6-3,TRBJ1-1,CASSYGRTNTEVFF
17,TRBV9,TRBJ2-5,CASSVEPGGPWEETQYF
14,TRBV7-6,TRBJ2-3,CASSLGAGPDTQYF